Listed here are 3 T cell receptor beta chains from one sample, sequenced in a study of blood T cell repertoires in COVID-19. The assay was immunoSEQ multiplex PCR, and TCRdb's table has in-frame clones only and misses some. This table holds roughly 24,000 clones, about four fifths found once. The sequenced material came from peripheral blood. The origin of the receptors is an elderly man with active or convalescent COVID-19.

V usage is TRBV18 and J usage is TRBJ2-1; TRBD2 agrees at 8 bases. Germline values: CDR1 KGHSH, CDR2 LQKENI. J was trimmed by 5 bases and V by 8 bases; bases with no gene match: 2. This CDR3 region has 12 residues. CDR3 sequence: CASGTRNNEQFF. CDR3 nucleotides: TGTGCCAGCGGGACTAGAAACAATGAGCAGTTCTTC.

V is TRBV4-1 and J is TRBJ2-2; D is perhaps TRBD1 (5 bases). The CDR3 sequence is 19 residues long. Per the germline V gene, CDR1 is MGHRA and CDR2 is YSYEKL. V lost 1 base, J lost 1 base, and 19 bases lay in between. The CDR3: CASSQGGYRNRVNTGELFF. The CDR3 region has the DNA TGCGCCAGCAGCCAAGGAGGTTACAGGAACAGAGTGAACACCGGGGAGCTGTTTTTT.

This chain connects TRBV4-2 to TRBJ2-1; weak D call: TRBD2 (6 bases). Germline V CDR1 and CDR2: LGHNA, YNFKEQ. V lost 4 bases to trimming and J lost 5 bases, with 21 bases between them. This CDR3 contains 17 residues. The DNA for the CDR3 is TGTGCCAGCAGCCGAAATCCGGGACTCGGGGACCACAATGAGCAGTTCTTC. This sequence encodes CASSRNPGLGDHNEQFF.